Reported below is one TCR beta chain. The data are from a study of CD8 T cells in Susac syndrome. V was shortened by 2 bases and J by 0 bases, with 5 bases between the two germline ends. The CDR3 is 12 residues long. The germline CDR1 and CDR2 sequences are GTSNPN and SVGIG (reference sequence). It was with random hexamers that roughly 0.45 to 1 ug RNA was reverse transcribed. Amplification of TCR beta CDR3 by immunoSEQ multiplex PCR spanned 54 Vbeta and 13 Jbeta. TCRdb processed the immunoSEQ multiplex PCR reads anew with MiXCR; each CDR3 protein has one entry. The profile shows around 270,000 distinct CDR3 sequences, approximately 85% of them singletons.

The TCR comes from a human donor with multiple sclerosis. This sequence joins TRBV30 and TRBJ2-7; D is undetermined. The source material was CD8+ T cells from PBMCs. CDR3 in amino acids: CAWSLASYEQYF. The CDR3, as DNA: TGTGCCTGGAGTTTGGCCTCCTACGAGCAGTACTTC.